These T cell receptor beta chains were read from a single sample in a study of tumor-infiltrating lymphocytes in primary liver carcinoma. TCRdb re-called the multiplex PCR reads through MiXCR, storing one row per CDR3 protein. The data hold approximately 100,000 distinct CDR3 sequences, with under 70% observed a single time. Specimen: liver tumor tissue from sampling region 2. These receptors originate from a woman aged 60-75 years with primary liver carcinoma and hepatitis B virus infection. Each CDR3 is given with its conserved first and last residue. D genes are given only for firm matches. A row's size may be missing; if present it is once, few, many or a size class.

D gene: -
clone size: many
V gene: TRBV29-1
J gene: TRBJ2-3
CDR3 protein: CSVAAGTAGTQYF
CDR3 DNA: TGCAGCGTTGCGGCGGGAACCGCGGGTACGCAGTATTTT

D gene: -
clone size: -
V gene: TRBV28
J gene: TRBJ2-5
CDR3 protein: CVSSFLQGTQYF
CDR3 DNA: TGTGTCAGCAGTTTCCTTCAGGGGACCCAGTACTTC

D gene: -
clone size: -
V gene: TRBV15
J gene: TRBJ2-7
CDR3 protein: CSTSSGTTYEQYF
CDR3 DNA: TGTTCCACCAGTTCCGGGACAACCTACGAGCAGTACTTC

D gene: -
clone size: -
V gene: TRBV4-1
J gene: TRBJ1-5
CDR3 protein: CSSSQESGQPLRPQHF
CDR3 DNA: TGCTCCAGCAGCCAAGAGTCAGGACAGCCTCTAAGGCCCCAGCATTTT

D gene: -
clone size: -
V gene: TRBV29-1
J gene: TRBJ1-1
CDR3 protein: CSFSREVETFF
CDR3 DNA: TGCAGCTTTAGCCGGGAGGTTGAAACTTTCTTT

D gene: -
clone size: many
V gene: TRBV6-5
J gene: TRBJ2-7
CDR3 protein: CASSYSIGAYEQYF
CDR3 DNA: TGTGCCAGCAGTTACTCGATAGGGGCCTACGAGCAGTACTTC

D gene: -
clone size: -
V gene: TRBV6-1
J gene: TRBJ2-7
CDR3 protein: CDSNVVRGPAYVQYF
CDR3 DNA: TGTGACAGCAATGTGGTAAGGGGTCCGGCCTACGTGCAGTACTTC

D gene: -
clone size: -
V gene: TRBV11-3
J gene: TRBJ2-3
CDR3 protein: CASSLTLGSRTDTQYF
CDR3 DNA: TGTGCCAGCAGCTTAACTCTGGGAAGCCGCACAGATACGCAGTATTTT

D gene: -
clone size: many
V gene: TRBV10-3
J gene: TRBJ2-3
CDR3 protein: CAIAGSTDTQYF
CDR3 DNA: TGTGCCATAGCAGGTTCCACAGATACGCAGTATTTT

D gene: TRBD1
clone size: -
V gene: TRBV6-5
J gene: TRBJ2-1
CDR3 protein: CASSYWGTGLGEEFF
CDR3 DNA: TGTGCCAGCAGTTACTGGGGGACAGGGCTGGGAGAGGAGTTCTTC

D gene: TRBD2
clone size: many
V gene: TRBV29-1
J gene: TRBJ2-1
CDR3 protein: CSVSLVSGRTSEQFF
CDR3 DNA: TGCAGCGTTTCCCTGGTTAGCGGGAGAACTAGTGAGCAGTTCTTC

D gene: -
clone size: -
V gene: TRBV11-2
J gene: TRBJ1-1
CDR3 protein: CASSLIVDGQAFF
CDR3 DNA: TGTGCCAGCAGCTTGATAGTGGACGGGCAAGCTTTCTTT

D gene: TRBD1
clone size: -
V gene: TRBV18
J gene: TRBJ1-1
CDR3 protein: CASSPSGTANAEAFF
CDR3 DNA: TGTGCCAGCTCACCGTCCGGGACAGCGAACGCTGAAGCTTTCTTT

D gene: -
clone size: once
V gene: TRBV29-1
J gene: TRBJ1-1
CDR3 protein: CSVEEVETFF
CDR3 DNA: TGCAGCGTTGAGGAGGTTGAAACTTTCTTC

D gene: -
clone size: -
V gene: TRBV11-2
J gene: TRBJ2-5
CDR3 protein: CASSSTTLETQCF
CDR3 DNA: TGTGCCAGTAGCTCGACAACACTAGAGACCCAGTGCTTC

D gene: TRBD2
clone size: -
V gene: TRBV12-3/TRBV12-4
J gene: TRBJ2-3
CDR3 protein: CASSLCRLAGMFSTDTQYF
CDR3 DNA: TGTGCCAGCAGTTTGTGTCGGCTAGCGGGAATGTTCAGCACAGATACGCAGTATTTT

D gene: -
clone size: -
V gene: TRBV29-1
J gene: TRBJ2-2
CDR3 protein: CSTRAGTTNAGELFF
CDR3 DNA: TGCAGCACCCGTGCCGGGACAACGAACGCCGGGGAGCTGTTTTTT

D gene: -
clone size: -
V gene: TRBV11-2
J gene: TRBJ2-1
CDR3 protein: CASSLEQPHHEQFF
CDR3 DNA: TGTGCCAGCAGCTTAGAACAGCCACACCATGAGCAGTTCTTC

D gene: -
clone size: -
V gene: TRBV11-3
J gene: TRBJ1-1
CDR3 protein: CASSAGGTDTEAFF
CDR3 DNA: TGTGCCAGCAGCGCAGGTGGCACGGACACTGAAGCATTCTTT

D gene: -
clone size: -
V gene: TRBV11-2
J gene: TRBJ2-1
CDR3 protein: CASGLTHGRGYRDEQFF
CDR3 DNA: TGTGCCAGCGGCTTAACCCACGGACGGGGGTACAGGGATGAGCAGTTCTTC

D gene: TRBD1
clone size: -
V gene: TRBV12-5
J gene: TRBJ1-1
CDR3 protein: CASVLGQGEAEAFF
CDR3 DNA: TGTGCTAGTGTTTTGGGACAGGGGGAGGCTGAAGCATTCTTT

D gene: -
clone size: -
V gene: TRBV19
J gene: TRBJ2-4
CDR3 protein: CASRMDGKNIQYF
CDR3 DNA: TGTGCCAGTAGGATGGACGGGAAAAACATTCAGTACTTC

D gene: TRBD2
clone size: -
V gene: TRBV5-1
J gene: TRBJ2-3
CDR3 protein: CVSSSRHGQRGSTDTQYF
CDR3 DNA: TGCGTCAGCAGCTCCCGACACGGACAGCGGGGGAGCACAGATACGCAGTATTTT

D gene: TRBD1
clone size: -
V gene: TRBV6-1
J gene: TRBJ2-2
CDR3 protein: CVSSPQGANTGELFF
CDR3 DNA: TGTGTCAGCAGTCCCCAGGGGGCGAACACGGGGGAGCTGTTTTTT

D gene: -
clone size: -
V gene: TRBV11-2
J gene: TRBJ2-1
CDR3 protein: CARNLTPTGNEQFF
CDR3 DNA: TGTGCCAGAAACCTGACCCCCACCGGCAATGAGCAGTTCTTC

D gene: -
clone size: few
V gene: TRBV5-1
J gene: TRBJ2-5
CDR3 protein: CASSSAQEEQTQYF
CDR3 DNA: TGCGCCAGCAGCTCCGCACAGGAGGAACAGACCCAGTACTTC

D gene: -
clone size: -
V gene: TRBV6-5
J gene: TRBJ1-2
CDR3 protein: CASSPLGGYDGYAF
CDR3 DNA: TGTGCCAGCAGTCCCCTAGGAGGATACGATGGCTACGCCTTC

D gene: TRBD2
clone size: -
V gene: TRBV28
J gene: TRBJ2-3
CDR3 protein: CASSFTLAAYGTDTQYF
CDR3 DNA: TGTGCCAGCAGTTTTACTCTAGCGGCCTATGGGACAGATACGCAGTATTTT

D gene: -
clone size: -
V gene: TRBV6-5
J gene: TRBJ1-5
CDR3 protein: CASSSDGCVGQPQHF
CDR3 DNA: TGTGCCAGCAGTTCGGACGGGTGTGTGGGTCAGCCCCAGCATTTT

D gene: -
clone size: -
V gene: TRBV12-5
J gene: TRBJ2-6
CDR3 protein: CASGGRGSGANALTF
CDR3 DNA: TGTGCTAGTGGGGGGCGGGGCTCTGGGGCCAACGCCCTGACTTTC

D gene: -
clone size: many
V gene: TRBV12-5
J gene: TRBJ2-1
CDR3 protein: CASGLVRSRANNEQFF
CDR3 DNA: TGTGCTAGTGGTTTGGTAAGGTCGCGGGCGAACAATGAGCAGTTCTTC

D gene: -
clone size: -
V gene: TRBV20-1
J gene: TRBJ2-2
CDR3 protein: CSASSQFLKNTGELFF
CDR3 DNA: TGCAGTGCTAGTTCGCAATTCCTGAAGAACACCGGGGAGCTGTTTTTT

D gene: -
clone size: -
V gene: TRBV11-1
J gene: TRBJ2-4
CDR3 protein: CASSLAWRHIQYF
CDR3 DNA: TGTGCCAGCAGCTTAGCCTGGAGACACATTCAGTACTTC

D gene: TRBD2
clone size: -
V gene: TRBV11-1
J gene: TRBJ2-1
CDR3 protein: CASSLAATSGNYNKQFF
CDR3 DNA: TGTGCCAGCAGCTTAGCGGCTACTAGCGGGAACTACAATAAGCAGTTCTTC

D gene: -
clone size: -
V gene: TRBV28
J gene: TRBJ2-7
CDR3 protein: CASSRNQGGEQYF
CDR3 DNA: TGTGCCAGCAGCCGAAACCAGGGGGGCGAGCAGTACTTC

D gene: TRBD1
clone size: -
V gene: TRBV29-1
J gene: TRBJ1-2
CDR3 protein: CGAWDSGQPNYGYTF
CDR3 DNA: TGCGGCGCGTGGGACTCGGGACAGCCAAACTACGGCTACACCTTC